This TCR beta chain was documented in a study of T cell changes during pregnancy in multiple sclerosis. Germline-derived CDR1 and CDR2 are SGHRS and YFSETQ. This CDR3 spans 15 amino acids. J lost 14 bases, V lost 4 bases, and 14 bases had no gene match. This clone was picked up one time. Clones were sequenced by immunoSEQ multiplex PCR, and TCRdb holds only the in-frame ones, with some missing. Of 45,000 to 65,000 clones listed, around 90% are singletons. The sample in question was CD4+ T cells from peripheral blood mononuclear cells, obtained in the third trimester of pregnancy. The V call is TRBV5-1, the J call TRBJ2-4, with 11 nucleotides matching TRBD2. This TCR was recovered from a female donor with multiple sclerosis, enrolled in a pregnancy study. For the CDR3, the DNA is TGCGCCAGCAGCCGACCTGAACTAGCGGGGGAGGTTAAGTACTTC. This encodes CASSRPELAGEVKYF.